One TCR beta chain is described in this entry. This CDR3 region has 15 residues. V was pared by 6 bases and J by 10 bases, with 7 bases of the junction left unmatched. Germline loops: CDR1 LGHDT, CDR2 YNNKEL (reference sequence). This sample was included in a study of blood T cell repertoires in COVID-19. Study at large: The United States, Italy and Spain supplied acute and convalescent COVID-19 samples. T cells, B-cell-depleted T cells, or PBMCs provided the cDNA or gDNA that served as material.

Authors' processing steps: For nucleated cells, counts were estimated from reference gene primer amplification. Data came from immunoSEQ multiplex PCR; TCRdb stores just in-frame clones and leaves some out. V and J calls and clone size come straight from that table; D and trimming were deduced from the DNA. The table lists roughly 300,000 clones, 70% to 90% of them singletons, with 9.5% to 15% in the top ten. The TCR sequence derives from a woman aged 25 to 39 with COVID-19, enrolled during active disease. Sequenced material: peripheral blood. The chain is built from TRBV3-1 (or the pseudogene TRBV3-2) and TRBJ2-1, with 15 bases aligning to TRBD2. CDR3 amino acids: CASSLPGLAGGEQFF. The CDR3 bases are TGTGCCAGCAGTCTTCCGGGACTAGCGGGGGGAGAGCAGTTCTTC.